A single T cell receptor (beta chain) is shown here with its context. Antigen unknown. The sample originates from a study of a mutant IDH1 vaccine in newly diagnosed glioma. Study background: Treated patients comprised around 62% males and around 40% females, mean age about 40 years. V12 corresponded to week 35 and V13 to week 47.

CDR1 and CDR2 from the germline V gene are LNHDA and SQIVND (reference sequence). Between the trimmed V and J ends, which lost 4 bases and 0 bases, there was a span of 10 bases. This CDR3 region has 15 residues. Libraries were prepared by immunoSEQ multiplex PCR; TCRdb keeps only in-frame clonotypes and omits some of them. This table has tens of thousands of clones, around 80% appearing once. The time point: week 35, safety follow-up. The investigators gave 300 ug of mutant IDH1 20-mer peptide in each vaccine dose, together with topical imiquimod. New WHO grade 3 or 4 astrocytomas that were IDH1-mutant and ATRX-lost occurred in the donors.

The sample in question was PBMCs, obtained from a glioma patient whose treatment included an IDH1 peptide vaccine. The gene calls are TRBV19 and TRBJ2-1; D is unresolved. The TCR comes from a woman aged 18-30 years with glioma. The CDR3 protein is CASSTSWGSYNEQFF. In nucleotides, the CDR3 is TGTGCCAGTAGTACATCCTGGGGCTCCTACAATGAGCAGTTCTTC.